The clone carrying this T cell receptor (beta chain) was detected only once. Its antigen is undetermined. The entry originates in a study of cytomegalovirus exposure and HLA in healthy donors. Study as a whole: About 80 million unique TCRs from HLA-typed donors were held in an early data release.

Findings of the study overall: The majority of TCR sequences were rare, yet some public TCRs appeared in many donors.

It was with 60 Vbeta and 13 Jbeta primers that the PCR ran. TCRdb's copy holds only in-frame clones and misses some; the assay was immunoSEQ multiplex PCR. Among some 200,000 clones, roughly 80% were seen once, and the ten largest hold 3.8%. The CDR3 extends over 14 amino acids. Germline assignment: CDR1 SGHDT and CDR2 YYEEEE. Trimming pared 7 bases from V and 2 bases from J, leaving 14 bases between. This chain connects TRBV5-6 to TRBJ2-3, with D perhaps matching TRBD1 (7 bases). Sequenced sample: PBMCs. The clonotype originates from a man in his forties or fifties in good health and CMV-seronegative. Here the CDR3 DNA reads TGTGCCAGCCAGGGGGGATTATTCACAGATACGCAGTATTTT. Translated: CASQGGLFTDTQYF.